The clone carrying this T cell receptor beta chain occurred many times. Antigen unknown. V lost 2 bases and J 4 bases, leaving 7 bases between the germline ends. The CDR3 has 13 residues. Per the germline V gene, CDR1 is SGHAT and CDR2 is FQNNGV. This sample is part of a study of regulatory T cells in long-lasting Graves disease. Study observations and caveats: Having few samples may have compromised the accuracy.

Sequencing libraries for TCR beta were prepared with iRepertoire HTBI primers and Arm-PCR of CDR3 regions. TCRdb reanalysed the multiplex PCR reads using MiXCR and keeps one entry per CDR3 protein. Of some 500,000 distinct CDR3 sequences in the sample, more than 15% are singletons; the top ten hold roughly 25%. The time point: newly diagnosed GD, antithyroid drugs for less than 3 months. RNA isolated from PBMCs was used to make the TCR library. These data were also filed under a second study, of T cells in Graves' hyperthyroidism and ophthalmopathy. From that study: HTBI primers were used for first-round RT-PCR of the TCR CDR3. A model of 13 V-J features distinguished ophthalmopathy from stable hyperthyroidism.

This chain connects TRBV11-2 to TRBJ2-3; D uncertain. Sequencing used peripheral blood mononuclear cells (PBMCs), obtained at new diagnosis, from a patient treated with antithyroid drugs. The sequence was collected from a woman aged 35-65 years with Graves disease. CDR3 in amino acids: CASSLFPPDTQYF. Here the CDR3 DNA reads TGTGCCAGCAGCTTATTCCCACCAGATACGCAGTATTTT.